This T cell receptor beta chain derives from a study of cytomegalovirus exposure and HLA in healthy donors. The wider study: About 79% of around 390 genotyped donors fell in the Caucasian-associated ancestry cluster. Study findings and constraints: Per a later analysis, HLA-associated TCR beta chains showed more clonal expansion than other, equally common TCR beta chains. Researchers reported in a later analysis that common viral pathogens appeared linked to several top clusters. A list of more than 150 TCR beta chains associated with cytomegalovirus was given.

60 Vbeta and 13 Jbeta primers were used in PCR. Clones were sequenced by immunoSEQ multiplex PCR, and TCRdb holds only the in-frame ones, with some missing. The sample shows approximately 91,000 clones, roughly 86% of them seen only once. A single count supports this clone. Its antigen is unidentified. The clonotype was recovered from a human donor in good health. The source material was PBMCs.

DNA of the CDR3: TGCAGCGTTGTTATCGGGACAGGGCTCGGCTACACCTTC. It specifies CSVVIGTGLGYTF. V and J are TRBV29-1 and TRBJ1-2; 9 positions agree with TRBD1. The junction had 8 bases not matched to a gene; V was cut back by 4 bases and J by 8 bases. In germline, CDR1 is SQVTM, CDR2 ANQGSEA. CDR3 size: 13 residues.